These 2 T cell receptor beta chains originate from one sample sequenced in a study of OX40 agonist ivuxolimab in advanced cancers. Only in-frame clones appear in the TCRdb table, and some are missing; sequencing was by immunoSEQ multiplex PCR. This repertoire shows approximately 80,000 clones, about 90% found once; its top ten account for approximately 0.39%. Here the sequenced sample was CD4+ or CD8+ T cells sorted from blood, taken in a trial of the OX40 agonist ivuxolimab. Receptors were obtained from an adult with an advanced solid tumor such as melanoma, head and neck, liver or kidney cancer.

The V gene is TRBV11-2, the J gene TRBJ2-5; D gene uncertain. The CDR3 length is 15 residues. Germline values: CDR1 SGHAT, CDR2 FQNNGV. Trimming pared 0 bases from V and 0 bases from J, leaving 8 bases between. The CDR3, as DNA: TGTGCCAGCAGCTTAGATCCTGGAGACCAAGAGACCCAGTACTTC. Translating gives CASSLDPGDQETQYF. Combining the CDR3 with reference TRBV11-2 and TRBJ2-5 gives the whole variable domain EAGVAQSPRYKIIEKRQSVAFWCNPISGHATLYWYQQILGQGPKLLIQFQNNGVVDDSQLPKDRFSAERLKGVDSTLKIQPAKLEDSAVYLCASSLDPGDQETQYFGPGTRLLVL.

The rearrangement uses TRBV5-1 and TRBJ2-5; 9 bases agree with TRBD1. Per germline, CDR1 SGHRS and CDR2 YFSETQ. V dropped 4 bases and J dropped 3; count of bases not matched to a gene: 4. The CDR3 is made up of 14 amino acids. The CDR3 region has the DNA TGCGCCAGCAGCAAAGACAGGGGGGAAGAGACCCAGTACTTC. Amino acids: CASSKDRGEETQYF.